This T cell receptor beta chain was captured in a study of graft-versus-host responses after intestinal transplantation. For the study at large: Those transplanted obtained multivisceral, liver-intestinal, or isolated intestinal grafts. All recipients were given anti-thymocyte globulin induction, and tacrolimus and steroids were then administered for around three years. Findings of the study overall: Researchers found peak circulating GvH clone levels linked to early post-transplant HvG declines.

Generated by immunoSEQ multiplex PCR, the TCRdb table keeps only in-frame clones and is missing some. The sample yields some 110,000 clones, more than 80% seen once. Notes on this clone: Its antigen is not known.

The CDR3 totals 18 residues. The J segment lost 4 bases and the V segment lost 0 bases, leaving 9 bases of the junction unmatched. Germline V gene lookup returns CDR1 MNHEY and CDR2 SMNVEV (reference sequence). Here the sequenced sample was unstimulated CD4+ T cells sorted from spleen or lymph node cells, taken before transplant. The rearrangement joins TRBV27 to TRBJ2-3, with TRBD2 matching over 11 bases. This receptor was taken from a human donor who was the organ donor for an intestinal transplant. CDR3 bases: TGTGCCAGCAGTTTATCCCCTTTACTAGCGGGAGCGGCAGATACGCAGTATTTT. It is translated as CASSLSPLLAGAADTQYF.